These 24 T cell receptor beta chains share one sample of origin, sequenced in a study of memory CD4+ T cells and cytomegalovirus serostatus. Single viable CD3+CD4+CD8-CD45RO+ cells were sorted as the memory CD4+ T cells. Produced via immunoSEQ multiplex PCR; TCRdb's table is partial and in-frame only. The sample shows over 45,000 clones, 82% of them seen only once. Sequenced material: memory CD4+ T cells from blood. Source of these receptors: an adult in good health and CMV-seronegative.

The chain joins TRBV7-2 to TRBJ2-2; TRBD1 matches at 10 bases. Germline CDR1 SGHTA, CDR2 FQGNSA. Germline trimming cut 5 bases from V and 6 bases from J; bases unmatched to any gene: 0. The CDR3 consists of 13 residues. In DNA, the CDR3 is TGTGCCAGCAGCGGACAGGGGGCCGGGGAGCTGTTTTTT. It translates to CASSGQGAGELFF.

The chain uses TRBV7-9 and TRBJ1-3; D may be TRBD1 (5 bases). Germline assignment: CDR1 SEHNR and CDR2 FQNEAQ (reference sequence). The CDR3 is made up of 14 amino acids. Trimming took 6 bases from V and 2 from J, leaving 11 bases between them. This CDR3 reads CASRKGVAGNTIYF. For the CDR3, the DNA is TGTGCCAGCAGGAAAGGGGTGGCTGGAAACACCATATATTTT.

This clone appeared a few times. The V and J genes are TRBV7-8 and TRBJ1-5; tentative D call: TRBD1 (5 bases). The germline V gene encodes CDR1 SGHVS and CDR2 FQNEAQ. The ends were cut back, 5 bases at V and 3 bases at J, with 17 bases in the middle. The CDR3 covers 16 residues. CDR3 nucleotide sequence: TGTGCCAGCAGCCAGGACACACCCGGGCACAATCAGCCCCAGCATTTT. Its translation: CASSQDTPGHNQPQHF.

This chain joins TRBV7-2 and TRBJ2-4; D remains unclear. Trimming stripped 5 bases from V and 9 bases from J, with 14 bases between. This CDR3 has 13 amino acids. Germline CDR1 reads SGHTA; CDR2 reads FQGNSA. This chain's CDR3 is CASSQASSGIQYF. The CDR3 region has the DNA TGTGCCAGCAGCCAGGCCTCATCGGGCATTCAGTACTTC. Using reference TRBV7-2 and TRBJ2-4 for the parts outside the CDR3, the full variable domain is GAGVSQSPSNKVTEKGKDVELRCDPISGHTALYWYRQSLGQGLEFLIYFQGNSAPDKSGLPSDRFSAERTGGSVSTLTIQRTQQEDSAVYLCASSQASSGIQYFGAGTRLSVL.

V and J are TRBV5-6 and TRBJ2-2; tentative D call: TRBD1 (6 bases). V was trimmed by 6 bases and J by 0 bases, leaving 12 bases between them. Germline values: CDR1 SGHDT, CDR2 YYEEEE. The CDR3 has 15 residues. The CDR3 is CASNPTGPNTGELFF. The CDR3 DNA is TGTGCCAGCAACCCGACAGGCCCGAACACCGGGGAGCTGTTTTTT.

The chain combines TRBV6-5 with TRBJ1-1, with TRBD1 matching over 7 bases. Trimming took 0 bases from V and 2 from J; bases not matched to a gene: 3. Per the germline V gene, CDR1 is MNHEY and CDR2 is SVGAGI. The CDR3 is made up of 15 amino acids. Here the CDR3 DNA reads TGTGCCAGCAGTTACTCCTACAGGGGCAACACTGAAGCTTTCTTT. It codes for CASSYSYRGNTEAFF.

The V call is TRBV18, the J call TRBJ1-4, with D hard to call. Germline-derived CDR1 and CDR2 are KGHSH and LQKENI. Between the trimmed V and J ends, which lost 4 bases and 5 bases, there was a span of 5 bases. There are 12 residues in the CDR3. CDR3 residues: CASSLQNEKLFF. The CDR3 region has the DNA TGTGCCAGCTCACTTCAAAATGAAAAACTGTTTTTT.

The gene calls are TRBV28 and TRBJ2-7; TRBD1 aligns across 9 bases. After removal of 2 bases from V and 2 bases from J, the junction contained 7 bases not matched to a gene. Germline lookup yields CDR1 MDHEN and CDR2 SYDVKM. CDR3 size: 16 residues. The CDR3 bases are TGTGCCAGCAGTTTACTCGCCGGACAGGGGACCTACGAGCAGTACTTC. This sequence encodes CASSLLAGQGTYEQYF. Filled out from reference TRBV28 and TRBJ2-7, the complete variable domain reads DVKVTQSSRYLVKRTGEKVFLECVQDMDHENMFWYRQDPGLGLRLIYFSYDVKMKEKGDIPEGYSVSREKKERFSLILESASTNQTSMYLCASSLLAGQGTYEQYFGPGTRLTVT.

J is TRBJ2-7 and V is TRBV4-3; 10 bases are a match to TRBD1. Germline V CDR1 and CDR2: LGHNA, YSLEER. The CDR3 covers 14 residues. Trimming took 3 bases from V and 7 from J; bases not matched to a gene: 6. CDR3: CASSQGQGTGEQYF. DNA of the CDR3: TGCGCCAGCAGCCAGGGACAGGGGACAGGGGAGCAGTACTTC.

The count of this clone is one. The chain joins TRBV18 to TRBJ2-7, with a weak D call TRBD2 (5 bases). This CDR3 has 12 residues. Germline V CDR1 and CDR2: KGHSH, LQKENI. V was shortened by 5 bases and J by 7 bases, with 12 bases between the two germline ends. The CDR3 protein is CASSSGVREQYF. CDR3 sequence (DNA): TGTGCCAGCTCATCCGGGGTCCGGGAGCAGTACTTC.

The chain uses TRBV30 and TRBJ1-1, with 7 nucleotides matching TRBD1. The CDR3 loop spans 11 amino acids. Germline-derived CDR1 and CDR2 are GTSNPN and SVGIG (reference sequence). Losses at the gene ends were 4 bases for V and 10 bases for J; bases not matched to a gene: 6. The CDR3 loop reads CAWTGQNRAFF. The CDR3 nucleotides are TGTGCCTGGACGGGACAGAATAGAGCTTTCTTT.

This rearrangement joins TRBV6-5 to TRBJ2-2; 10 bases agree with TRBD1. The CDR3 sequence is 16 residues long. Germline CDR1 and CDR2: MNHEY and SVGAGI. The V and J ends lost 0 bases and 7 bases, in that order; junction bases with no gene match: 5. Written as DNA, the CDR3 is TGTGCCAGCAGTTACTCGAAGGACAGGGGGATCGGGGAGCTGTTTTTT. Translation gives CASSYSKDRGIGELFF.

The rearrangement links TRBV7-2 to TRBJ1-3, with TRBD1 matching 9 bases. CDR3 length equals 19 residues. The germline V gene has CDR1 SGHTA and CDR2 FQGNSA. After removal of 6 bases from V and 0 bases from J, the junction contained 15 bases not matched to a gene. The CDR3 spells CASSRSWGTGLSSGNTIYF. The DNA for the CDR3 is TGTGCCAGCAGTCGCTCTTGGGGGACAGGGCTTAGCTCTGGAAACACCATATATTTT.

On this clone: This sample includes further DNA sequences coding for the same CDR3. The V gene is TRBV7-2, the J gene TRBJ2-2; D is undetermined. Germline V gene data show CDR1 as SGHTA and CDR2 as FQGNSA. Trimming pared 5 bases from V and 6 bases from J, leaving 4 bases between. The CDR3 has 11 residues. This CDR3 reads CASSPPGELFF. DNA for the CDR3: TGTGCCAGCAGCCCACCCGGGGAGCTGTTTTTT.

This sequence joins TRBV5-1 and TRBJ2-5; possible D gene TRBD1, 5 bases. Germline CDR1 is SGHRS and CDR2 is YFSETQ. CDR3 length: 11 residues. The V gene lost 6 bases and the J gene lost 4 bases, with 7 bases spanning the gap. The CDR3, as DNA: TGCGCCAGCAAGCAGGGAGAGACCCAGTACTTC. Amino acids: CASKQGETQYF.

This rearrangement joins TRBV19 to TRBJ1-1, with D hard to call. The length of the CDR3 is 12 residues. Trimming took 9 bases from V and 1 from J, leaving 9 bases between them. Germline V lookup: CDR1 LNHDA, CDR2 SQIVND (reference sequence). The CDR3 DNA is TGTGCCAGCCAGACCGGGAACACTGAAGCTTTCTTT. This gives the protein CASQTGNTEAFF.

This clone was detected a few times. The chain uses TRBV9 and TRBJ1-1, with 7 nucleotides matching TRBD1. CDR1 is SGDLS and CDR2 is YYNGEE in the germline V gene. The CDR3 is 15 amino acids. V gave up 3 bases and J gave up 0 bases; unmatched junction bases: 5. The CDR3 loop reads CASSARQGLNTEAFF. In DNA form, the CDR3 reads TGTGCCAGCAGCGCCCGACAGGGATTGAACACTGAAGCTTTCTTT.

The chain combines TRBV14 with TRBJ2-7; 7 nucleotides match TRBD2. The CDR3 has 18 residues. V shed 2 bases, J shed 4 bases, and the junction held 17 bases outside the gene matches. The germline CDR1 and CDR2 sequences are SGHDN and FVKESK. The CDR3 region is CASSQFRALGRDGYEQYF. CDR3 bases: TGTGCCAGCAGCCAATTCAGGGCCTTAGGGAGGGATGGTTACGAGCAGTACTTC.

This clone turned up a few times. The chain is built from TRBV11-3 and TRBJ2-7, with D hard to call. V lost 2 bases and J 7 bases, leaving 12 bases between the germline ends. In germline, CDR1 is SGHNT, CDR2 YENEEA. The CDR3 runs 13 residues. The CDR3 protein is CASSLMGSLEQYF. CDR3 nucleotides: TGTGCCAGCAGCTTAATGGGGTCTCTGGAGCAGTACTTC.

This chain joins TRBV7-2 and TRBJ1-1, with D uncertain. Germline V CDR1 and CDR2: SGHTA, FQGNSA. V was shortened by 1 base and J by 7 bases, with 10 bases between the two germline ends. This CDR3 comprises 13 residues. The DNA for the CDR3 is TGTGCCAGCAGCTTAGAGGCCAACGGTGAAGCTTTCTTT. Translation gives CASSLEANGEAFF.

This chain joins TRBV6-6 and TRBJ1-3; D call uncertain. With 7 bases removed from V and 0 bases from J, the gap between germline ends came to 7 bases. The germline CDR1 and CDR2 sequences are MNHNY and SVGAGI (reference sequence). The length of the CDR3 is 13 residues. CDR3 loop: CASTRSSGNTIYF. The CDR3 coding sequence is TGTGCCAGCACCCGGAGCTCTGGAAACACCATATATTTT.

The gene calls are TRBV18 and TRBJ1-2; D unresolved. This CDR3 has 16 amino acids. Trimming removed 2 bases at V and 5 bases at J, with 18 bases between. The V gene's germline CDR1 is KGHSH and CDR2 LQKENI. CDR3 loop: CASSPFGTGAGYGYTF. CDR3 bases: TGTGCCAGCTCACCATTCGGTACCGGAGCCGGGTATGGCTACACCTTC.

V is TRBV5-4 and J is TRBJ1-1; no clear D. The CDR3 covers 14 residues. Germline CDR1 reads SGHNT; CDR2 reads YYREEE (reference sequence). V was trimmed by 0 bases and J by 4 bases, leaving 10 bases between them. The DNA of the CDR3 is TGTGCCAGCAGCTTGGACAGTGGTTCCACTGAAGCTTTCTTT. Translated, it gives CASSLDSGSTEAFF.

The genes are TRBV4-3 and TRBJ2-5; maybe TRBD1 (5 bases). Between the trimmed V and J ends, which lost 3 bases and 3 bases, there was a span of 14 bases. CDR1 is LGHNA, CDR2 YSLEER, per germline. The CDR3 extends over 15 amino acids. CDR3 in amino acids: CASSQSLGQKETQYF. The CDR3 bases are TGCGCCAGCAGCCAGTCATTAGGACAAAAAGAGACCCAGTACTTC.